A selection of T cell receptor beta chains follows, all from one sample in a study of T cell repertoires in cytomegalovirus infection. Their cognate antigens are unknown. Each CDR3 protein gets one entry after TCRdb re-called the reads with MiXCR. The table has about 830,000 distinct CDR3 sequences, about 31% seen once; the top ten hold 12%. The sequencing used cultured CD8+ T cells from PBMCs, collected from culture after CMV antigen stimulation. These receptors originate from a human donor in good health (CMV status not recorded). Some clones in this sample may be carry-over from other donors' samples. The CDR3 runs from the conserved cysteine through the conserved F or W. D genes are given only for firm matches. Only some rows state a clone size, as once, few, many or a class for expanded clones.

>16|NA|few|TRBV7-9|TRBJ2-1
CASRPGQPPSYNEQFF
TGTGCCAGCAGGCCAGGACAGCCGCCCTCCTACAATGAGCAGTTCTTC
>15|NA|NA|TRBV7-9|TRBJ2-1
CASIVGGISYNEQFF
TGTGCCAGCATCGTGGGGGGAATTAGCTACAATGAGCAGTTCTTC
>15|TRBD1|NA|TRBV6-6|TRBJ2-5
CASSYSTGGAETQYF
TGTGCCAGCAGTTACTCGACAGGGGGTGCAGAGACCCAGTACTTC
>17|NA|NA|TRBV7-9|TRBJ2-6
CASNYQGTPPGANVLTF
TGTGCCAGCAACTATCAGGGGACCCCCCCTGGGGCCAACGTCCTGACTTTC
>14|TRBD1|few|TRBV10-3|TRBJ1-5
CAIRPDRADQPQHF
TGTGCCATCAGACCGGACAGGGCCGATCAGCCCCAGCATTTT
>14|TRBD1|NA|TRBV5-6|TRBJ2-7
CVSSTGTGSYEQYF
TGTGTCAGCAGCACCGGGACAGGGTCCTACGAGCAGTACTTC
>20|NA|many|TRBV7-9|TRBJ1-6
CASSTHFRDGGHSYNSPLHF
TGTGCCAGCAGCACGCATTTCCGGGACGGCGGCCACTCCTATAATTCACCCCTCCACTTT
>12|TRBD1|few|TRBV7-9|TRBJ2-7
CASSGTAYEQYF
TGTGCCAGCAGTGGGACAGCCTACGAGCAGTACTTC
>15|NA|NA|TRBV11-2|TRBJ1-1
CASSLDLNPNTEAFF
TGTGCCAGCAGCTTAGATCTTAACCCGAACACTGAAGCTTTCTTT
>15|NA|NA|TRBV12-3/TRBV12-4|TRBJ2-7
CASSPRTEVSYEQYF
TGTGCCAGCAGCCCAAGGACGGAAGTCTCCTACGAGCAGTACTTC
>13|TRBD1|NA|TRBV20-1|TRBJ2-7
CSANRGIINEQYF
TGCAGTGCTAACAGGGGAATTATCAACGAGCAGTACTTC
>14|NA|NA|TRBV2|TRBJ1-5
CASGSEYSNQPQHF
TGTGCCAGTGGCTCCGAGTATAGCAATCAGCCCCAGCATTTT
>14|TRBD2|few|TRBV7-3|TRBJ2-5
CASSRAGGPETQYF
TGTGCCAGCAGCCGAGCGGGGGGGCCGGAGACCCAGTACTTC
>16|NA|NA|TRBV4-3|TRBJ2-3
CASSHSLGLNTDTQYF
TGCGCCAGCAGCCACTCACTAGGACTCAACACAGATACGCAGTATTTT
>17|NA|few|TRBV6-6|TRBJ1-5
CASSSPGGVKWNQPQHF
TGTGCCAGCAGTTCCCCAGGAGGGGTAAAATGGAATCAGCCCCAGCATTTT
>18|NA|NA|TRBV5-4|TRBJ2-6
CASSLAEGPVSGANVLTF
TGTGCCAGCAGCTTGGCCGAGGGGCCAGTCTCTGGGGCCAACGTCCTGACTTTC
>16|NA|few|TRBV7-6|TRBJ2-3
CASSLVGGLDTDTQYF
TGTGCCAGCAGCTTAGTTGGTGGGCTCGACACAGATACGCAGTATTTT
>13|NA|NA|TRBV12-3/TRBV12-4|TRBJ2-3
CAVPGGYTDTQYF
TGTGCCGTGCCGGGGGGCTACACAGATACGCAGTATTTT
>17|NA|few|TRBV6-6|TRBJ1-4
CASSSTTSRPVNEKLFF
TGTGCCAGCAGTTCCACCACTAGCAGGCCCGTTAATGAAAAACTGTTTTTT
>15|TRBD1|NA|TRBV20-1|TRBJ2-7
CSARDLKGALYEQYF
TGCAGTGCTAGAGATCTCAAGGGGGCCCTCTACGAGCAGTACTTC
>14|NA|NA|TRBV28|TRBJ1-1
CASSLLTGSYEAFF
TGTGCCAGCAGTTTACTTACAGGGTCCTACGAAGCTTTCTTT
>15|TRBD1|few|TRBV6-5|TRBJ1-6
CASSYLGQGSSPLHF
TGTGCCAGCAGTTACCTGGGACAGGGATCTTCACCCCTCCACTTT
>11|NA|NA|TRBV28|TRBJ2-5
CATRDSWTQYF
TGTGCCACCAGGGACTCCTGGACCCAGTACTTC
>15|NA|NA|TRBV7-6|TRBJ2-1
CASSLGGGMGNEQFF
TGTGCCAGCAGCTTAGGGGGTGGGATGGGCAATGAGCAGTTCTTC
>13|NA|NA|TRBV12-3/TRBV12-4|TRBJ1-2
CASSFGDMISYTF
TGTGCCAGCAGTTTCGGGGACATGATCAGCTACACCTTC
>15|TRBD2|once|TRBV6-6|TRBJ2-7
CASSVAEGGSYEQYF
TGTGCCAGCAGCGTTGCGGAGGGAGGGTCCTACGAGCAGTACTTC
>14|NA|NA|TRBV24-1|TRBJ2-1
CATRPGGPSNEQFF
TGTGCCACCAGACCTGGGGGGCCCTCCAATGAGCAGTTCTTC
>13|NA|NA|TRBV6-6|TRBJ1-3
CASSPRAGNTIYF
TGTGCCAGCAGCCCCAGGGCTGGAAACACCATATATTTT
>15|NA|NA|TRBV19|TRBJ2-2
CASIYSSVSSGELFF
TGTGCCAGTATATACTCCTCCGTGTCATCCGGGGAGCTGTTTTTT
>13|NA|NA|TRBV5-4|TRBJ2-7
CASSFAGSGEQYF
TGTGCCAGCAGCTTTGCGGGGTCTGGGGAGCAGTACTTC
>14|TRBD1|NA|TRBV27|TRBJ2-7
CASAPGTGYYEQYF
TGTGCCAGCGCCCCCGGGACAGGATACTACGAGCAGTACTTC
>17|NA|few|TRBV7-2|TRBJ1-5
CASSSPRGTNSNQPQHF
TGTGCCAGCAGCTCTCCTCGAGGGACGAATAGCAATCAGCCCCAGCATTTT
>16|TRBD2|NA|TRBV4-1|TRBJ2-5
CASSQEGTSGQETQYF
TGCGCCAGCAGCCAAGAGGGGACTAGCGGGCAAGAGACCCAGTACTTC
>14|NA|NA|TRBV7-9|TRBJ1-2
CASSLLDRGSGYTF
TGTGCCAGCAGCTTATTGGACCGGGGGTCTGGCTACACCTTC
>14|TRBD1|NA|TRBV19|TRBJ1-2
CASSDDRGLSGYTF
TGTGCCAGTAGCGATGACAGGGGGCTGTCGGGCTACACCTTC
>14|TRBD1|NA|TRBV5-6|TRBJ2-1
CASSSGQGVVSKFF
TGTGCCAGCAGCTCCGGACAGGGAGTAGTCTCAAAGTTCTTC
>12|NA|few|TRBV6-2/TRBV6-3|TRBJ2-3
CASSYDGGKQYF
TGTGCCAGCAGTTACGACGGGGGTAAGCAGTATTTT
>16|TRBD1|few|TRBV12-3/TRBV12-4|TRBJ2-4
CASSKDRGKAKNIQYF
TGTGCCAGCAGTAAGGACAGGGGGAAAGCCAAAAACATTCAGTACTTC
>15|NA|many|TRBV7-8|TRBJ2-1
CASSLGAGIYNEQFF
TGTGCCAGCAGCTTAGGGGCAGGGATATACAATGAGCAGTTCTTC
>18|NA|NA|TRBV6-1|TRBJ2-6
CASRSVELGLSGANVLTF
TGTGCCAGCAGAAGTGTGGAACTGGGACTCTCTGGGGCCAACGTCCTGACTTTC
>15|NA|NA|TRBV9|TRBJ2-1
CASSVATRGGNEQFF
TGTGCCAGCAGCGTAGCTACGCGGGGCGGCAATGAGCAGTTCTTC
>12|NA|few|TRBV7-6|TRBJ1-2
CASTSGTYGYTF
TGTGCCAGCACCTCGGGGACTTATGGCTACACCTTC
>14|TRBD1|many|TRBV7-6|TRBJ2-2
CASSEDRATGELFF
TGTGCCAGCAGTGAGGACAGGGCGACCGGGGAGCTGTTTTTT
>15|NA|few|TRBV27|TRBJ1-1
CASSAYTGLNTEAFF
TGTGCCAGCAGTGCCTACACTGGGTTGAACACTGAAGCTTTCTTT
>14|NA|few|TRBV7-9|TRBJ2-1
CASSLLGVGNEQFF
TGTGCCAGCAGCTTATTGGGGGTCGGCAATGAGCAGTTCTTC
>15|NA|NA|TRBV5-1|TRBJ2-5
CASSPEAGVLETQYF
TGCGCCAGCAGCCCGGAAGCAGGGGTACTGGAGACCCAGTACTTC
>16|NA|few|TRBV7-9|TRBJ2-5
CASSLEVAVHQETQYF
TGTGCCAGCAGCTTAGAAGTAGCGGTGCACCAAGAGACCCAGTACTTC
>16|NA|few|TRBV19|TRBJ2-1
CASSNRGGGALDEQFF
TGTGCCAGTAGTAACCGAGGGGGGGGGGCCCTTGATGAGCAGTTCTTC
>21|NA|few|TRBV19|TRBJ1-4
CASSIEPGTSGGFATNEKLFF
TGTGCCAGTAGTATAGAACCCGGGACCTCAGGAGGGTTTGCAACTAATGAAAAACTGTTTTTT
>14|NA|NA|TRBV6-6|TRBJ1-1
CASRLAGVNTEAFF
TGTGCCAGCAGACTGGCTGGGGTGAACACTGAAGCTTTCTTT
>21|NA|few|TRBV4-1|TRBJ2-3
CASSQDPWGPTVTLSTDTQYF
TGCGCCAGCAGCCAAGATCCGTGGGGGCCTACAGTCACCTTGTCCACAGATACGCAGTATTTT
>15|NA|NA|TRBV6-8|TRBJ1-1
CASSYQTAPSTEAFF
TGTGCCAGCAGTTACCAGACAGCCCCGAGCACTGAAGCTTTCTTT
>14|TRBD1|many|TRBV7-9|TRBJ2-1
CASSRGTSYNEQFF
TGTGCCAGCTCCAGGGGGACCTCCTACAATGAGCAGTTCTTC
>14|TRBD1|many|TRBV7-9|TRBJ1-5
CASSLGTGWEPQHF
TGTGCCAGCAGCTTAGGGACAGGTTGGGAGCCCCAGCATTTT
>14|TRBD1|NA|TRBV2|TRBJ1-2
CASKVTGDIYGYTF
TGTGCCAGCAAGGTGACAGGGGATATCTATGGCTACACCTTC
>15|TRBD1|few|TRBV7-6|TRBJ1-2
CASSFRTGGIYGYTF
TGTGCCAGCAGCTTTAGGACAGGGGGCATTTATGGCTACACCTTC
>21|TRBD1|NA|TRBV2|TRBJ2-6
CASTPRGTGGLSDSGANVLTF
TGTGCCAGCACCCCCCGGGGGACAGGGGGCCTCTCCGACTCTGGGGCCAACGTCCTGACTTTC
>14|NA|NA|TRBV19|TRBJ1-1
CASSPYSMNTEAFF
TGTGCCAGTAGTCCCTACTCTATGAACACTGAAGCTTTCTTT
>15|TRBD1|NA|TRBV10-1|TRBJ2-7
CASSAGTGNNYEQYF
TGCGCCAGCAGTGCCGGGACAGGTAACAACTACGAGCAGTACTTC